This T cell receptor beta chain was sequenced during a study of cytomegalovirus exposure and HLA in healthy donors. TCRdb's table, derived via immunoSEQ multiplex PCR, lists solely in-frame clones and lacks some. The table records 240,000 or so clones, roughly 86% of them present only once. The CDR3 runs to 18 residues. V shed 4 bases and J 2 bases; nucleotides not matched to a gene: 14. The germline gives CDR1 SGHRS, CDR2 YFSETQ. The chain uses TRBV5-1 and TRBJ2-2, with 7 nucleotides matching TRBD2. The sequenced sample consisted of PBMCs. This clonotype was sampled from a woman aged 30 to 39 in good health and CMV-seropositive. For the CDR3, the DNA is TGCGCCAGCAGCCCGTTAGCCGCGGGAGTACGTAACACCGGGGAGCTGTTTTTT. Translation gives CASSPLAAGVRNTGELFF.